This passage covers 29 T cell receptor beta chains from one sample sequenced in a study of tumor-infiltrating lymphocytes in primary liver carcinoma. Both RNA and DNA were isolated together from around 20-30 mg of bulk tissue that had not been sorted. From around 500 ng of total RNA, TCR beta-specific cDNA was reverse-transcribed using a constant-region primer. Sequencing libraries for TCR beta derived from three nested multiplex PCR rounds that used slightly modified ARM-PCR. A C-beta reverse primer was combined with TRBV1-TRBV30 forward primers in the first two PCR rounds, and each round had around 10 cycles. TCRdb fed the multiplex PCR reads into MiXCR, producing one record per CDR3 protein. The data show around 80,000 distinct CDR3 sequences, 69% seen once. The sequencing input was tumor-adjacent normal liver tissue. The receptors were gathered from a man in his forties with primary liver carcinoma and hepatitis B virus infection.

To note about this clonotype: One junction end disagrees with the germline gene, perhaps due to a read error. The chain employs TRBV7-9 and TRBJ1-3; D perhaps matches TRBD1 (6 bases). The CDR3 totals 16 residues. CDR1 and CDR2 from the germline V gene are SEHNR and FQNEAQ (reference sequence). Here the CDR3 reads CASSPPRGNSGNTIYF. In DNA, the CDR3 is TGCGCCAGCAGCCCTCCGAGGGGGAACTCTGGAAACACCATATATTTT.

As regards this clonotype: At one of its ends the junction is not consistent with the germline gene, which may arise from a read error. The rearrangement uses TRBV11-2 and TRBJ2-7; the D is unclear. Germline V CDR1 and CDR2: SGHAT, FQNNGV. The CDR3 sequence is 14 residues long. Here the CDR3 DNA reads TGTGCTAGCAGCTTAACTGACACTGCCAGCGATCAGTACTTC. Translation gives CASSLTDTASDQYF.

The chain links TRBV6-1 to TRBJ2-1; 7 bases fit TRBD2. The CDR3 totals 14 residues. CDR1 MNHNS and CDR2 SASEGT come from the germline V gene. The trim removed 7 bases at V and 5 bases at J, leaving 8 bases unmatched. In DNA, the CDR3 is TGTGCCAGCAACCGACTAGCTGAGCACAATGAGCAGTTCTTC. Protein: CASNRLAEHNEQFF.

As for this clonotype: Just one base apart from a much larger clone, this may be a read error. V gene TRBV28 combines with J gene TRBJ1-2; 10 bases are shared with TRBD1. J gave up 3 bases and V 4 bases, and 8 bases lay outside the gene matches. The length of the CDR3 is 16 residues. Germline CDR1 and CDR2: MDHEN and SYDVKM. The CDR3 loop is CASSSITGQGYYGYTF. As DNA, the CDR3 is TGTGCCAGCAGTTCTATTACGGGACAGGGGTACTATGGCTACACCTTC.

V usage is TRBV29-1 and J usage is TRBJ1-3, with TRBD1 as a possible D gene (5 bases). The V end was cut by 1 base, the J end by 16 bases, with 11 bases between. Germline V lookup: CDR1 SQVTM, CDR2 ANQGSEA. CDR3 length equals 10 residues. This CDR3 reads CSVEVRVKYF. CDR3 bases: TGCAGCGTTGAAGTCAGGGTGAAGTATTTT.

About this clonotype: Without the conserved terminal phenylalanine or tryptophan, this CDR3 likely stems from a read error. The DNA is left out, because the CDR3 cannot be placed on it with certainty; the CDR3 is given as TCRdb lists it. This chain connects TRBV11-2 to TRBJ2-3; the table's TRBD1 call for D was not verified on the DNA. Per the germline V gene, CDR1 is SGHAT and CDR2 is FQNNGV. The CDR3 contains 15 residues when both ends are counted. This chain's CDR3 is CVSSFYGGSTDTRYL.

Details on this clonotype: The conserved phenylalanine or tryptophan normally closing the CDR3 is absent here, so this likely arose from a read error. The V and J genes are TRBV11-2 and TRBJ2-7, with D unresolved. This CDR3 has 13 amino acids. Between the trimmed V and J ends, which lost 5 bases and 5 bases, there was a span of 13 bases. Germline V gene data show CDR1 as SGHAT and CDR2 as FQNNGV. CDR3: CASSLQANNEQYS. The DNA for the CDR3 is TGTGCCAGCAGCCTTCAGGCTAACAACGAGCAGTACTCC.

In the case of this clonotype: A much larger clone is a single base away; this may be a read error. The chain combines TRBV28 with TRBJ2-1, with TRBD2 identical over 16 bases. Trimming at V came to 10 bases and at J to 11 bases, leaving 8 bases not matched to a gene. Germline CDR1 reads MDHEN; CDR2 reads SYDVKM. This CDR3 comprises 14 residues. The CDR3 reads CATMGLAGGNKQFF. For the CDR3, the DNA is TGTGCCACCATGGGACTAGCGGGAGGGAATAAGCAGTTCTTC.

Concerning this clonotype itself: A much bigger clone sits one base away, suggesting this may be a read error. This sequence joins TRBV30 and TRBJ2-7; TRBD2 agrees at 7 bases. Germline V gives CDR1 GTSNPN, CDR2 SVGIG (reference sequence). This CDR3 spans 15 amino acids. DNA for the CDR3: TGTGCCTTCACGGCCGACTGGGCGGGAGTTCGCGAGCGGTACTTC. It yields the protein CAFTADWAGVRERYF.

To note about this clonotype: A much larger clone lies one base from this, so it may be a read error. The chain uses TRBV28 and TRBJ1-2; maybe TRBD1 (5 bases). Deletions cut 5 bases from V and 7 bases from J, with 14 bases between. This CDR3 region has 13 residues. Germline values: CDR1 MDHEN, CDR2 SYDVKM. The CDR3 DNA follows: TGTGCCAGCAGTCTGACACCGAGGGGTGGCTACACCTTC. Translating it yields CASSLTPRGGYTF.

A few counts support this clonotype. Because it lacks the conserved phenylalanine or tryptophan at the end, this CDR3 is likely a read error. V usage is TRBV4-3 and J usage is TRBJ2-1, with D tentatively TRBD1 (5 bases). Trimming shortened V by 5 bases and J by 7 bases, and 12 bases separated the two germline ends. Germline lookup yields CDR1 LGHNA and CDR2 YSLEER. There are 13 residues in the CDR3. The CDR3 nucleotides read TGCGCCAGCAGCTCAGGGCTCTCTAATGAGCAGTTCATC. It is translated as CASSSGLSNEQFI.

This clonotype was detected only a few times. This chain connects TRBV7-9 to TRBJ1-5; D is uncertain. The V gene's germline CDR1 is SEHNR and CDR2 FQNEAQ (reference sequence). V lost 2 bases and J 1 base, leaving 9 bases between the germline ends. This CDR3 comprises 15 residues. CDR3 sequence reads: CASSLRSSSNQPQHF. The CDR3 bases are TGTGCCAGCAGCTTAAGAAGTTCAAGCAATCAGCCCCAGCATTTT.

About this clonotype: One end of the junction does not line up with germline, which may come from a read error. V gene TRBV6-5 combines with J gene TRBJ2-1, with D possibly being TRBD2 (6 bases). The CDR3 consists of 14 residues. The germline CDR1 and CDR2 sequences are MNHEY and SVGAGI. As DNA, the CDR3 is TGTGCCAGTTCTATACGGGAGTCGTACAATGAGCGGATCTTC. Amino acids: CASSIRESYNERIF.

Ten or more counts support this clonotype. The rearrangement uses TRBV5-1 and TRBJ2-1; 13 nucleotides align to TRBD2. Germline V gene lookup returns CDR1 SGHRS and CDR2 YFSETQ. The CDR3 totals 17 residues. Trimming cost V 8 bases and J 1 base; bases outside gene matches: 9. The CDR3 bases are TGCGCCAGTTCGGGACTAGCGGGATCGAGGTCCTACAATGAGCAGTTCTTC. This gives the protein CASSGLAGSRSYNEQFF.

Points on this clonotype: At one end the junction does not follow the germline gene, possibly because of a read error. The chain couples TRBV6-5 to TRBJ2-7; D unresolved. CDR1 is MNHEY and CDR2 is SVGAGI in the germline V gene. There are 18 residues in the CDR3. The chain's CDR3 is CASSYMGPDNSIPYERYF. The CDR3 DNA sequence: TGTGCCAGCAGTTACATGGGCCCTGACAATTCGATACCCTACGAGCGGTACTTC.

As regards this clonotype: The missing conserved phenylalanine or tryptophan at the end of this CDR3 makes a read error likely. The rearrangement joins TRBV4-2 to TRBJ2-3, with 7 bases that match TRBD2. V lost 7 bases and J lost 2; bases outside the gene matches: 18. The CDR3 loop spans 18 amino acids. In germline, CDR1 is LGHNA, CDR2 YNFKEQ. DNA of the CDR3: TGTGCCAGCACCCCATGGGCTGGGGGGGTGACCATCACAGATACGCAGTATTAT. Protein: CASTPWAGGVTITDTQYY.

The CDR3 region has the DNA TGTGCCAGCAGGGACAGGCCCCTAAGCACAGATACGCAGTATTTT. Its protein is CASRDRPLSTDTQYF. The chain uses TRBV4-2 and TRBJ2-3, with TRBD1 matching 7 bases. Trimming removed 6 bases from V and 0 bases from J; junction bases left unmatched: 6. The CDR3 is 15 amino acids. CDR1 LGHNA and CDR2 YNFKEQ come from the germline V gene.

Of note for this clonotype: Sequence at one end of the junction differs from germline and may be a read error. This chain joins TRBV4-3 and TRBJ2-3; 7 nucleotides align to TRBD2. The CDR3 is 16 residues long. From germline, CDR1 is LGHNA and CDR2 YSLEER. CDR3 bases: TGCGCCAGCAGCCAAGAACTAGCGAGGGGCGCAGATACACAGTATTTT. Translated: CASSQELARGADTQYF.

In regard to this clonotype: One end of the junction is discordant with germline, which a read error may explain. This chain connects TRBV12-3 or TRBV12-4 to TRBJ1-2; D might be TRBD1 (6 bases). This CDR3 is 13 amino acids long. CDR3 nucleotide sequence: TGTACCAGCAGTTTAACAGGGCTAGTCGACTACACCTTC. Protein sequence: CTSSLTGLVDYTF.

In regard to this clonotype: The junction differs from germline at one of its ends, possibly a read error. The chain combines TRBV5-4 with TRBJ1-6; the D is unclear. The CDR3 extends over 15 amino acids. Germline loops: CDR1 SGHNT, CDR2 YYREEE (reference sequence). CDR3 DNA: TGTGCCGGCAGCTTGGCCCGGGGTGAGAATTCACCCCTCCACTTT. Its translation is CAGSLARGENSPLHF.

The V gene is TRBV5-8, the J gene TRBJ2-1; 15 bases match TRBD2. The germline V gene has CDR1 SGHTS and CDR2 YDEGEE. The J segment lost 4 bases and the V segment lost 8 bases, leaving 7 bases of the junction unmatched. The length of the CDR3 is 16 residues. DNA for the CDR3: TGTGCCAGTAGCCTCGGACTAGCGGGGGGGTACAATGAGCAGTTCTTC. This codes for CASSLGLAGGYNEQFF.

This clonotype appeared a single time. In this CDR3 the conserved last residue, phenylalanine or tryptophan, is missing, so a read error is likely. The chain employs TRBV18 and TRBJ2-3; D may be TRBD2 (6 bases). This CDR3 region has 16 residues. The germline V gene has CDR1 KGHSH and CDR2 LQKENI. CDR3 sequence reads: CASPPTGVYGTDTQYI. The CDR3, as DNA: TGTGCCAGCCCACCGACGGGGGTATATGGCACAGATACGCAGTATATT.

CDR3 in DNA: TGTGCCAGGAGCGCAGACAGGGGAAATGAGCAGTTCTTC. Its protein is CARSADRGNEQFF. V gene TRBV5-6 combines with J gene TRBJ2-1; 8 bases align to TRBD1. The V segment lost 8 bases and the J segment 7 bases; nucleotides outside the gene matches: 8. The germline V gene encodes CDR1 SGHDT and CDR2 YYEEEE. The CDR3 consists of 13 residues.

Points on this clonotype: At one end the junction does not follow the germline gene, possibly because of a read error. V and J are TRBV6-5 and TRBJ2-6; D is perhaps TRBD1 (5 bases). The CDR3 has 15 residues. Germline V lookup: CDR1 MNHEY, CDR2 SVGAGI. The CDR3 nucleotides read TGTGCCAGGAGTCCCGACCTTCCTGGGGCCAACGTCCTGGCTTTC. Translated: CARSPDLPGANVLAF.

This clonotype was found many times. This sequence joins TRBV7-9 and TRBJ2-5, with D unresolved. The germline V gene encodes CDR1 SEHNR and CDR2 FQNEAQ (reference sequence). The ends were cut back, 5 bases at V and 3 bases at J, with 4 bases in the middle. The length of the CDR3 is 11 residues. The CDR3 DNA reads TGTGCCAGCAGCCTGAAAGAGACCCAGTACTTC. Protein product: CASSLKETQYF.

Points on this clonotype: As the CDR3 is not closed by the conserved phenylalanine or tryptophan, this likely results from a read error. The chain employs TRBV29-1 and TRBJ2-3; the D is unclear. With the DNA end fitting TRBJ1-5 better, the J assignment may be wrong. CDR1 and CDR2 (germline): SQVTM, ANQGSEA. CDR3 length: 12 amino acids. The CDR3 DNA follows: TGCAGCGTTGAGACTCCAGGAGATACGCAGCATATT. Translation: CSVETPGDTQHI.

About this clonotype itself: The final CDR3 position lacks the conserved phenylalanine or tryptophan, pointing to a likely read error. The V and J genes are TRBV7-8 and TRBJ2-5, with 8 bases aligning to TRBD1. This CDR3 has 15 residues. After removal of 9 bases from V and 4 bases from J, the junction contained 13 bases not matched to a gene. The germline CDR1 and CDR2 sequences are SGHVS and FQNEAQ. DNA for the CDR3: TGTGCCAGTAGCATAAACCCACAGGGGGTAGAGACCCAGTACTAC. This encodes CASSINPQGVETQYY.

Notes on this clonotype: This may be a read error: a much more frequent sequence differs by one nucleotide. The V gene is TRBV5-1, the J gene TRBJ2-7; D gene unclear. This CDR3 is built from 14 residues. The germline V gene has CDR1 SGHRS and CDR2 YFSETQ. The CDR3 coding sequence is TGCGTCAGCAGCTTGGCAGTCACAACCTACGAGCAGTACTTC. This translates into CVSSLAVTTYEQYF.

The V and J genes are TRBV11-2 and TRBJ2-1; TRBD2 might be the D (5 bases). Trimming pared 5 bases from V and 2 bases from J, leaving 13 bases between. Germline V gene data show CDR1 as SGHAT and CDR2 as FQNNGV. This CDR3 comprises 15 residues. This CDR3 reads CASSHLKGAYNEQFF. The CDR3 nucleotides read TGTGCCAGCAGCCATCTTAAGGGAGCCTACAATGAGCAGTTCTTC.